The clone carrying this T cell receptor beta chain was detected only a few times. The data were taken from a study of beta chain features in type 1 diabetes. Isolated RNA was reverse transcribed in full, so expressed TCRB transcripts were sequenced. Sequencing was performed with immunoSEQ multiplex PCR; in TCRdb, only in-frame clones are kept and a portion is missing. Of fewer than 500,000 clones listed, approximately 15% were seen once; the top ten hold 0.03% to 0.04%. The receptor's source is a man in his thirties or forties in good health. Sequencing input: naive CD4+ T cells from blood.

The CDR3 DNA sequence: TGCAGCGTTGAGATCCAGGAAGGGAATTATTCGAGTTCACCCCTCCACTTT. As protein: CSVEIQEGNYSSSPLHF. The genes are TRBV29-1 and TRBJ1-6; D uncertain. Trimming removed 3 bases from V and 9 bases from J, with 24 bases in between. CDR1 is SQVTM, CDR2 ANQGSEA, per germline. The CDR3 length is 17 residues.